Sequencing of this T cell receptor beta chain was carried out in a study of blood T cell repertoires in COVID-19. Study details: COVID-19 samples collected from the United States, Italy and Spain covered acute and convalescent phases. Sources were T cells, B-cell-depleted T cells, or PBMCs; the material itself was cDNA or gDNA.

Trimming pared 4 bases from V and 1 base from J, leaving 11 bases between. The CDR3 covers 14 residues. The germline V gene encodes CDR1 SGHRS and CDR2 YFSETQ. Generated by immunoSEQ multiplex PCR, the TCRdb table keeps only in-frame clones and is missing some. The table lists some 95,000 clones, roughly 85% of them singletons. Material: peripheral blood. The origin of this receptor is a man aged 65 to 79 with acute or convalescent COVID-19. This rearrangement joins TRBV5-1 to TRBJ1-1; D unresolved. The CDR3 DNA reads as TGCGCCAGCAGCCTTTCCCGGGAGAACACTGAAGCTTTCTTT. It translates to CASSLSRENTEAFF. Variable domain in full (rest from reference TRBV5-1 and TRBJ1-1): KAGVTQTPRYLIKTRGQQVTLSCSPISGHRSVSWYQQTPGQGLQFLFEYFSETQRNKGNFPGRFSGRQFSNSRSEMNVSTLELGDSALYLCASSLSRENTEAFFGQGTRLTVV.